This is a list of T cell receptor beta chains from one sample in a study of blood T cell repertoires in COVID-19. TCRdb keeps only in-frame clones here, not all; method: immunoSEQ multiplex PCR. The data hold roughly 420,000 clones, with around nine tenths observed a single time. The sample consisted of PBMCs or T cells enriched from blood (not recorded which). The receptor set was obtained from a woman aged 30 to 39 with acute COVID-19. The conserved cysteine and the conserved F or W are not part of the CDR3 here.

V,J,CDR3
TRBV12-3/TRBV12-4,TRBJ1-2,ASSFGQGGYT
TRBV23-1,TRBJ2-7,ASSPRGHKLAGDISYEQY
TRBV7-3,TRBJ1-2,ASSSPDRGSGYT
TRBV6-5,TRBJ2-2,ASNRQGVTGELF
TRBV7-9,TRBJ2-2,ASTTVAGELF
TRBV27,TRBJ2-3,ASSPRLTGGLADTQY
TRBV5-1,TRBJ2-7,ASSSTVGGSSYEQY
TRBV2,TRBJ2-7,ASSEGPTGADEQY
TRBV6-5,TRBJ1-6,ASSTPGTPPLH
TRBV29-1,TRBJ2-5,SVEDPGGWETQY
TRBV29-1,TRBJ1-1,SVRKGQLGVSTQAF
TRBV28,TRBJ1-4,ASSTGAAPGKLF
TRBV10-3,TRBJ2-7,AISESGGKNEQY
TRBV7-2,TRBJ2-7,ASSLGSYEQY
TRBV6-5,TRBJ1-2,ASRGANYGYT
TRBV6-5,TRBJ2-7,ASGPYEQY
TRBV9,TRBJ2-1,ASSVVGGSNHEQF
TRBV19,TRBJ1-2,ASSLLVDSNYGYT
TRBV20-1,TRBJ1-5,SASIGGRQPQH
TRBV9,TRBJ1-3,ASSVVRTGKHRGGNTIY
TRBV7-2,TRBJ1-2,ASSWEGHGVYGYT
TRBV27,TRBJ2-5,ASSDQGIRETQY
TRBV4-1,TRBJ2-7,ASNPGGGGQGSSYEQY
TRBV3-1/TRBV3-2,TRBJ2-6,ASSPSGANVLT
TRBV6-2/TRBV6-3,TRBJ1-6,ASSYSDRANSPLH
TRBV11-3,TRBJ2-1,ASSRAGGYNEQF
TRBV19,TRBJ1-2,ASSFTGERNGYT
TRBV10-2,TRBJ1-1,ASSKYREERTEAF
TRBV25-1,TRBJ1-4,ASSEAGTGKEKLF
TRBV12-3/TRBV12-4,TRBJ2-1,ASNSGVDEQF
TRBV5-6,TRBJ2-3,ASSQGQSTDTQY
TRBV4-3,TRBJ1-6,ASSQVAGGYNSPLH
TRBV3-1/TRBV3-2,TRBJ1-1,ASSRSFQSLDTEAF
TRBV5-1,TRBJ1-6,ASSSGGENSPLH
TRBV10-2,TRBJ2-2,ASSDRDRTNTGELF
TRBV2,TRBJ1-1,ASSGQGNTEAF
TRBV29-1,TRBJ1-2,SVYQLGTGNVGYT
TRBV7-3,TRBJ2-3,ASSGGHSTDTQY
TRBV5-1,TRBJ2-7,ASSWTSGEQY
TRBV19,TRBJ1-6,ASSSNHFPGTGKSPLH
TRBV3-1/TRBV3-2,TRBJ2-7,ASSSWDRVHEQY
TRBV6-5,TRBJ1-1,ASSLLHRGGTEAF
TRBV7-2,TRBJ2-1,ASSPKGTYNEQF
TRBV6-5,TRBJ1-2,ASTTRGGIGYT
TRBV27,TRBJ2-1,AVGGGDYNEQF
TRBV6-2/TRBV6-3,TRBJ1-5,ASSYSAGNQPQH
TRBV7-3,TRBJ2-1,ASSLTVSASYNEQF
TRBV29-1,TRBJ1-4,SVARGTATNEKLF